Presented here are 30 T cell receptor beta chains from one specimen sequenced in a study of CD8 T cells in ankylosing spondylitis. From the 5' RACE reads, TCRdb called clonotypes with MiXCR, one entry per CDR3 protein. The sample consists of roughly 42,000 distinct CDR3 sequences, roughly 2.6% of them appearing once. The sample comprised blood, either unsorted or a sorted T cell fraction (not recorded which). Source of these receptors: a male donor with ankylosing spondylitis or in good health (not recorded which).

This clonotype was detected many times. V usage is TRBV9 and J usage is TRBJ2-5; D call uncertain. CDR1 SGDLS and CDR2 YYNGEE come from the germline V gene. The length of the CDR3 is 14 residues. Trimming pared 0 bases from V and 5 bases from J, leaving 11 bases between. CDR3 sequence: CASSVGFSPETQYF. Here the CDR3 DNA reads TGTGCCAGCAGCGTAGGTTTCAGCCCCGAGACCCAGTACTTC.

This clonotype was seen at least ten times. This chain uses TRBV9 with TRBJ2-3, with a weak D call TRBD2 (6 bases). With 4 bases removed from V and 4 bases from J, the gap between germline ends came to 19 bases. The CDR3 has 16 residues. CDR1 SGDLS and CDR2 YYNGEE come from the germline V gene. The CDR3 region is CASSPRLDPRADTQYF. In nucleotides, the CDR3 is TGTGCCAGCAGCCCCCGACTAGACCCAAGAGCAGATACGCAGTATTTT. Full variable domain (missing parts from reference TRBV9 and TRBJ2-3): DSGVTQTPKHLITATGQRVTLRCSPRSGDLSVYWYQQSLDQGLQFLIQYYNGEERAKGNILERFSAQQFPDLHSELNLSSLELGDSALYFCASSPRLDPRADTQYFGPGTRLTVL.

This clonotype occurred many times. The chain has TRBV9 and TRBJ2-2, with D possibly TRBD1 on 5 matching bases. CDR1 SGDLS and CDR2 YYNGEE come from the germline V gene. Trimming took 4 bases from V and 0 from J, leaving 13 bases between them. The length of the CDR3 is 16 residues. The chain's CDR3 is CASSWGERPNTGELFF. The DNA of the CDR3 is TGTGCCAGCAGCTGGGGCGAGCGACCGAACACCGGGGAGCTGTTTTTT.

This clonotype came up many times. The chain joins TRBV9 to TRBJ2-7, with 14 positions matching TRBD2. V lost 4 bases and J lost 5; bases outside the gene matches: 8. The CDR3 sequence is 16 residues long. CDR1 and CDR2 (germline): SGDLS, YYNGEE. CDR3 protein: CASSLGLAGVGDEQYF. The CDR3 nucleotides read TGTGCCAGCAGCTTGGGACTAGCGGGAGTCGGGGACGAGCAGTACTTC.

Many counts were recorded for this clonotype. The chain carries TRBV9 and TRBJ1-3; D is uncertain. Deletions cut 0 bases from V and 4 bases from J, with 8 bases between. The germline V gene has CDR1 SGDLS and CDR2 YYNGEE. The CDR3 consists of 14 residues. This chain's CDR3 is CASSVGQTGNTIYF. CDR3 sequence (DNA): TGTGCCAGCAGCGTAGGACAAACCGGAAACACCATATATTTT.

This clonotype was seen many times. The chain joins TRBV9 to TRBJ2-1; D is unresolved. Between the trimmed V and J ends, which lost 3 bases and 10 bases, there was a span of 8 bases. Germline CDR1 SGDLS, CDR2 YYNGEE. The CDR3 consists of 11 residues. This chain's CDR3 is CASSENWEQFF. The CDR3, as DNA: TGTGCCAGCAGCGAGAACTGGGAGCAGTTCTTC.

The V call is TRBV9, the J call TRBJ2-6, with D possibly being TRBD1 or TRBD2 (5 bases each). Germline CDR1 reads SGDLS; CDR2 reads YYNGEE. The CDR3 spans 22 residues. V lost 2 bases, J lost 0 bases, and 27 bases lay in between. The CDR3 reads CASSVRAGTATARGSGANVLTF. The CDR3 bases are TGTGCCAGCAGCGTTAGGGCCGGGACCGCAACAGCGCGAGGCTCTGGGGCCAACGTCCTGACTTTC. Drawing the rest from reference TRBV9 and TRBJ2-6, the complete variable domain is DSGVTQTPKHLITATGQRVTLRCSPRSGDLSVYWYQQSLDQGLQFLIQYYNGEERAKGNILERFSAQQFPDLHSELNLSSLELGDSALYFCASSVRAGTATARGSGANVLTFGAGSRLTVL.

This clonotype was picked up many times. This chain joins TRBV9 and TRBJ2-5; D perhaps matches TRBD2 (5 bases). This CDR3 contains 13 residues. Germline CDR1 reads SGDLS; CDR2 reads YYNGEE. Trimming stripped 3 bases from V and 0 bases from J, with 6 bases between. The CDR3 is CASSASNQETQYF. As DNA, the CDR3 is TGTGCCAGCAGCGCTAGCAACCAAGAGACCCAGTACTTC. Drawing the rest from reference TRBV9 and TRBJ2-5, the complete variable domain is DSGVTQTPKHLITATGQRVTLRCSPRSGDLSVYWYQQSLDQGLQFLIQYYNGEERAKGNILERFSAQQFPDLHSELNLSSLELGDSALYFCASSASNQETQYFGPGTRLLVL.

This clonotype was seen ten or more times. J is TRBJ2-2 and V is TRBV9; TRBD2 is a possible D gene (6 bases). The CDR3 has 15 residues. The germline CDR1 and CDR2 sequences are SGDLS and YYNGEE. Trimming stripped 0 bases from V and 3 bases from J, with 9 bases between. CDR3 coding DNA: TGTGCCAGCAGCGTAGACCCGGGGGACACCGGGGAGCTGTTTTTT. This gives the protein CASSVDPGDTGELFF.

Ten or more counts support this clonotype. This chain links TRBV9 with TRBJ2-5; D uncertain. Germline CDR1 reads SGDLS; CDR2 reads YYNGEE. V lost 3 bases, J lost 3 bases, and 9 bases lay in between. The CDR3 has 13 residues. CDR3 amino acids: CASSAQAEETQYF. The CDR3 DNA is TGTGCCAGCAGCGCGCAGGCAGAAGAGACCCAGTACTTC.

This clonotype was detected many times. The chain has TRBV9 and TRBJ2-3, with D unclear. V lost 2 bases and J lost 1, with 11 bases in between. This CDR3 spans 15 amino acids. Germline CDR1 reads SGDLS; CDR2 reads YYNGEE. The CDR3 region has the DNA TGTGCCAGCAGCGTTCGACCAGATGGCACAGATACGCAGTATTTT. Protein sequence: CASSVRPDGTDTQYF.

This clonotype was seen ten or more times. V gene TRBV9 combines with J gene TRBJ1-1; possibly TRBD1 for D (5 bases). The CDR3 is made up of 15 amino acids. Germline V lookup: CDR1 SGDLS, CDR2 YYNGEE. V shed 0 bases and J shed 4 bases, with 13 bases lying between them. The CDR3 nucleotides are TGTGCCAGCAGCGTAGATGTCGGGGGGATCACTGAAGCTTTCTTT. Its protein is CASSVDVGGITEAFF.

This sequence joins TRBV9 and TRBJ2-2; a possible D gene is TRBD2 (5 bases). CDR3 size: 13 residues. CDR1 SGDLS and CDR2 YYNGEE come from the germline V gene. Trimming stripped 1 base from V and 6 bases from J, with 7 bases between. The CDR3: CASSVLASGELFF. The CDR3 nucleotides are TGTGCCAGCAGCGTACTAGCTTCCGGGGAGCTGTTTTTT.

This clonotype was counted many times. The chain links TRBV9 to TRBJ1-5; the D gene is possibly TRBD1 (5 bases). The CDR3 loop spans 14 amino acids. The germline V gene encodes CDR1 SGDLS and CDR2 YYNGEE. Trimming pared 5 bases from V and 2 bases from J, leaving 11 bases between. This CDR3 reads CASSGAQGNQPQHF. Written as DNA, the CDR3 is TGTGCCAGCAGTGGAGCACAGGGCAATCAGCCCCAGCATTTT.

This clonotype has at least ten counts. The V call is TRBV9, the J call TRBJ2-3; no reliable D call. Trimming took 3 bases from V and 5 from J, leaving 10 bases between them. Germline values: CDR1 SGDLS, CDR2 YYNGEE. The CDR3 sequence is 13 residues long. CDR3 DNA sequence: TGTGCCAGCAGCGCCACACACGAAGATACGCAGTATTTT. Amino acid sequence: CASSATHEDTQYF.

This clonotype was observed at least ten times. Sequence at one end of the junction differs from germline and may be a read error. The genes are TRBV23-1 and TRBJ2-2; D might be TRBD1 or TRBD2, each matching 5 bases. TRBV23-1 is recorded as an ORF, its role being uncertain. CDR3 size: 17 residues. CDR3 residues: CASSQSSGHPEHRGAVF. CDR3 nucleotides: TGCGCCAGCAGTCAATCTAGTGGACACCCCGAACACCGGGGAGCTGTTTTT.

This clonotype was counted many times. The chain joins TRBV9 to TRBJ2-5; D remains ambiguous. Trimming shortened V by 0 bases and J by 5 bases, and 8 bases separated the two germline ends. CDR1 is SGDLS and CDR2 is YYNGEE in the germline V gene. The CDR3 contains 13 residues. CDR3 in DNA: TGTGCCAGCAGCGTAGCTGGTTCGGAGACCCAGTACTTC. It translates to CASSVAGSETQYF.

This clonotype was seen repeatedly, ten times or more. DNA of the CDR3: TGTGCCAGCAGCGAGGGCACACGCTCCTACAATGAGCAGTTCTTC. This codes for CASSEGTRSYNEQFF. The rearrangement joins TRBV9 to TRBJ2-1; unclear D gene. This CDR3 spans 15 amino acids. V lost 3 bases to trimming and J lost 0 bases, with 10 bases between them. From germline, CDR1 is SGDLS and CDR2 YYNGEE.

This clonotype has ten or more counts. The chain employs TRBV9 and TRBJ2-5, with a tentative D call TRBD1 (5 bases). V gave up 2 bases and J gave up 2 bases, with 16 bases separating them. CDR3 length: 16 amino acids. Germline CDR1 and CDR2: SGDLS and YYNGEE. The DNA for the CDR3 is TGTGCCAGCAGCGTCCGTGGGGCAGGTTCGCAAGAGACCCAGTACTTC. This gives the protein CASSVRGAGSQETQYF.

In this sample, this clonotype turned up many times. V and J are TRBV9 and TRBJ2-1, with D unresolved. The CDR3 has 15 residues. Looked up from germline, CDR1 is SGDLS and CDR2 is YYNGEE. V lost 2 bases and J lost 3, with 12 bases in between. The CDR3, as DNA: TGTGCCAGCAGCGTCCTGAGTTCCAACTACAATGAGCAGTTCTTC. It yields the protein CASSVLSSNYNEQFF.

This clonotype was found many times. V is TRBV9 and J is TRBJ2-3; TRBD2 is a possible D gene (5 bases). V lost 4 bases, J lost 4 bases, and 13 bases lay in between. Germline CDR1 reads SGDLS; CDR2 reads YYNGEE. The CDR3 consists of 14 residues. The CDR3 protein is CASSPPGSPDTQYF. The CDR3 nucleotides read TGTGCCAGCAGCCCCCCGGGGTCCCCAGATACGCAGTATTTT.

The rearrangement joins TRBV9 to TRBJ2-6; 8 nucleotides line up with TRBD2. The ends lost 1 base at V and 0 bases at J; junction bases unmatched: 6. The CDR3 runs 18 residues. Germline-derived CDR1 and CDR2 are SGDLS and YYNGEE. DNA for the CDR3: TGTGCCAGCAGCGTACATAGTAGCGGGATCTCTGGGGCCAACGTCCTGACTTTC. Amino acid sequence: CASSVHSSGISGANVLTF.

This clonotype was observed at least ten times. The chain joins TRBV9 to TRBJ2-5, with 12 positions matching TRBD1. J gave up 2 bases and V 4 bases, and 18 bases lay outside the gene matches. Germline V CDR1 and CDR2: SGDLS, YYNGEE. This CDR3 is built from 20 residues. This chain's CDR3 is CASSRPSRDRGPLLQETQYF. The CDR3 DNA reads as TGTGCCAGCAGCCGACCCTCCCGGGACAGGGGGCCACTACTTCAAGAGACCCAGTACTTC. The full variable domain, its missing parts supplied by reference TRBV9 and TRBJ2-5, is DSGVTQTPKHLITATGQRVTLRCSPRSGDLSVYWYQQSLDQGLQFLIQYYNGEERAKGNILERFSAQQFPDLHSELNLSSLELGDSALYFCASSRPSRDRGPLLQETQYFGPGTRLLVL.

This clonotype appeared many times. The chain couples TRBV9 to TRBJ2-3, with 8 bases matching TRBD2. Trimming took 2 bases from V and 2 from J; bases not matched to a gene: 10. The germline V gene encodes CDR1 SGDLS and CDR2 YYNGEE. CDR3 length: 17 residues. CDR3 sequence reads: CASSVGRGSPVTDTQYF. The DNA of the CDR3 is TGTGCCAGCAGCGTCGGGAGGGGGAGCCCCGTCACAGATACGCAGTATTTT.

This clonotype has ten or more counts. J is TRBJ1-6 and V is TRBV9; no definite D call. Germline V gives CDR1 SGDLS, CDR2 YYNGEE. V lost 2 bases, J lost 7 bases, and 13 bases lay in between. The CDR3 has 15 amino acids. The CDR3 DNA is TGTGCCAGCAGCGTTGGTTGGGGAGACAATTCACCCCTCCACTTT. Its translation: CASSVGWGDNSPLHF.

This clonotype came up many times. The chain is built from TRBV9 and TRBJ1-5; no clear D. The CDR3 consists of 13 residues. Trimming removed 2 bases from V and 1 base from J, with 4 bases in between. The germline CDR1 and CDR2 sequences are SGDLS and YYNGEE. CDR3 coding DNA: TGTGCCAGCAGCGTTGAGAGCAATCAGCCCCAGCATTTT. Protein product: CASSVESNQPQHF.

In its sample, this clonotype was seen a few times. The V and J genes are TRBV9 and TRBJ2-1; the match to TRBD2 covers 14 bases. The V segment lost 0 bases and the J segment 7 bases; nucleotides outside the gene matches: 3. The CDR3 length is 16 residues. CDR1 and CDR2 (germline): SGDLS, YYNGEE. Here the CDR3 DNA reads TGTGCCAGCAGCGTAGGTGGGACTAGCGGGAGAAATGAGCAGTTCTTC. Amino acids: CASSVGGTSGRNEQFF.

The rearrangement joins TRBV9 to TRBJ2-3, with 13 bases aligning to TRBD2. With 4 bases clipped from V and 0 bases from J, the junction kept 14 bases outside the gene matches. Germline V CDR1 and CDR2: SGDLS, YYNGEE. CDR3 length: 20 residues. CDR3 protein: CASSIRLAGGPKTSTDTQYF. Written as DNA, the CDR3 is TGTGCCAGCAGCATTCGACTAGCGGGAGGCCCCAAGACGAGCACAGATACGCAGTATTTT. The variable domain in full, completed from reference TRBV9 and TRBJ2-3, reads DSGVTQTPKHLITATGQRVTLRCSPRSGDLSVYWYQQSLDQGLQFLIQYYNGEERAKGNILERFSAQQFPDLHSELNLSSLELGDSALYFCASSIRLAGGPKTSTDTQYFGPGTRLTVL.

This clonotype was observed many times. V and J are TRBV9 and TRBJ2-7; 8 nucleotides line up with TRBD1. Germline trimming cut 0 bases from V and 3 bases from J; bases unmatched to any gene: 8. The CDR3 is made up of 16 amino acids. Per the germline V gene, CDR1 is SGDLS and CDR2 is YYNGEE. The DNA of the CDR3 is TGTGCCAGCAGCGTAGCGGCAAGGACAGGGCTCTACGAGCAGTACTTC. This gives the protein CASSVAARTGLYEQYF.

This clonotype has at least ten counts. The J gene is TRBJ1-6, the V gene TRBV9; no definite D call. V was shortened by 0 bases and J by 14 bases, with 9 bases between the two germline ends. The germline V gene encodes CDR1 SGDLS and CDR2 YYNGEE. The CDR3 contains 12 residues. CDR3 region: CASSVEEGSLHF. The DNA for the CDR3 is TGTGCCAGCAGCGTAGAAGAGGGTTCCCTCCACTTT.